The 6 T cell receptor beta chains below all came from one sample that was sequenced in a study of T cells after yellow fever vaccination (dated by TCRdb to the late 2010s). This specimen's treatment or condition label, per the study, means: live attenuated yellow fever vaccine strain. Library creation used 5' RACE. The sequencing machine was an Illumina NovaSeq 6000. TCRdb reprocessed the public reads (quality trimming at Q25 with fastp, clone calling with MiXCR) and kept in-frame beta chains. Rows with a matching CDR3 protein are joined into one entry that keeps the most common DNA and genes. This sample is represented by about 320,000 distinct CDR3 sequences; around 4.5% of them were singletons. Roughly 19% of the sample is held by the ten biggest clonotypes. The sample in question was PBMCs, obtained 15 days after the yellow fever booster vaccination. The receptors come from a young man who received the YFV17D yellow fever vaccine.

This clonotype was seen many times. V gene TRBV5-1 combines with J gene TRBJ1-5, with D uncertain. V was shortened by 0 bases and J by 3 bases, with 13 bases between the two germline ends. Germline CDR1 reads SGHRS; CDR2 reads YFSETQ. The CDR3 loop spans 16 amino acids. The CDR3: CASSLVPGGINQPQHF. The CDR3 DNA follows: TGCGCCAGCAGCTTGGTCCCGGGAGGGATCAATCAGCCCCAGCATTTT.

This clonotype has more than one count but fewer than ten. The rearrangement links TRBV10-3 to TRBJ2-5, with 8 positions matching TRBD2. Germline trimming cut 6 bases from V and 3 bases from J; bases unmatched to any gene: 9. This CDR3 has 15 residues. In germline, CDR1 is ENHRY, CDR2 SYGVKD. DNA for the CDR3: TGTGCCATCAGCGCCCGGACTAGCAGGGAAGAGACCCAGTACTTC. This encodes CAISARTSREETQYF.

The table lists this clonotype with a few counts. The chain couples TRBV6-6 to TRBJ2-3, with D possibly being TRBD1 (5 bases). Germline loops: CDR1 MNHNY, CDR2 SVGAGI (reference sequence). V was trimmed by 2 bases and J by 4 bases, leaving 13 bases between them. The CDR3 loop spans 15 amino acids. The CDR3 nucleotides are TGTGCCAGCAGTTACCTAGGACAATCCGCAGATACGCAGTATTTT. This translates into CASSYLGQSADTQYF.

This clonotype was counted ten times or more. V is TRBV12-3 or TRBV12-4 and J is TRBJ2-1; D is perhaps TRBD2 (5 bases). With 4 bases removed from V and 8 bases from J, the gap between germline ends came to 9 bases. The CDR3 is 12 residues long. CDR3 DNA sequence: TGTGCCAGCAGTTCTGGGCGGGATGAGCAGTTCTTC. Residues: CASSSGRDEQFF.

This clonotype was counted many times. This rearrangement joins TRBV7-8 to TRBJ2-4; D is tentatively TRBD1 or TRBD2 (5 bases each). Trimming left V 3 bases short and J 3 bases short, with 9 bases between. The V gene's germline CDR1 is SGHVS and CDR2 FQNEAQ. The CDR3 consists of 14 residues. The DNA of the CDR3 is TGTGCCAGCAGCTTTTGGGGGAGCAAAAACATTCAGTACTTC. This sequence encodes CASSFWGSKNIQYF.

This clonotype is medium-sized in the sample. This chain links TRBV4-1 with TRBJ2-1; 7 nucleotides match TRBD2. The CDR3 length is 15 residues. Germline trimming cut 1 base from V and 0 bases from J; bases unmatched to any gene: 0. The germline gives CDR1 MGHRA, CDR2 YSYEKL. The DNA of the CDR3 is TGCGCCAGCAGCCAAGCGGGGGGCTCCTACAATGAGCAGTTCTTC. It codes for CASSQAGGSYNEQFF.